This T cell receptor (beta chain) was sequenced in a study of T cells in localized non-small cell lung cancer. General study results and limits: Blood T cell density predicted longer survival; adjacent-lung clonality, shorter. Only one tumor region was sequenced, so heterogeneity remains possible.

As concerns this clone: Its antigen is unknown.

Generated by immunoSEQ multiplex PCR, the TCRdb table keeps only in-frame clones and is missing some. The repertoire consists of 33,000 or so clones, with roughly 87% occurring once and the leading ten covering about 18%. V gave up 0 bases and J gave up 4 bases, with 6 bases separating them. The CDR3 extends over 13 amino acids. Looked up from germline, CDR1 is SGHTA and CDR2 is FQGNSA. Specimen: peripheral blood, collected before any cancer treatment. This rearrangement joins TRBV7-2 to TRBJ1-2; D is undetermined. This receptor was taken from a male donor older than 55 with stage III squamous cell lung carcinoma. The CDR3 loop is CASSLAAAYGYTF. In DNA, the CDR3 is TGTGCCAGCAGCTTAGCGGCAGCCTATGGCTACACCTTC.